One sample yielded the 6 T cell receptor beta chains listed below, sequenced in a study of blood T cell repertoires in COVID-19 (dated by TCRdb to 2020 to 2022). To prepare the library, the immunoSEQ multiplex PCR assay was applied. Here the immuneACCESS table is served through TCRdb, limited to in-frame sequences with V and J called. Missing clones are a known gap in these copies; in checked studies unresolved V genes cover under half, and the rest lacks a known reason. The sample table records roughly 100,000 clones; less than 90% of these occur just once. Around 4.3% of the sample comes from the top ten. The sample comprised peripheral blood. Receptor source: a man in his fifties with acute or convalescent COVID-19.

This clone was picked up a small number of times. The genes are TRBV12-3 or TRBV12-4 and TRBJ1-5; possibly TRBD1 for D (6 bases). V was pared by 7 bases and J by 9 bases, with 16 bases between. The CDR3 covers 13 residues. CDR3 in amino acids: CASTDSQWWPQHF. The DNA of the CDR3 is TGTGCCAGCACGGACAGCCAATGGTGGCCCCAGCATTTT.

Here the CDR3 reads CASSLALAGGGETQYF. The CDR3 region has the DNA TGCGCCAGCAGCTTGGCGCTAGCGGGGGGCGGAGAGACCCAGTACTTC. This chain connects TRBV5-1 to TRBJ2-5, with 11 bases matching TRBD2. Germline CDR1 SGHRS, CDR2 YFSETQ. V lost 0 bases to trimming and J lost 4 bases; unmatched junction nucleotides: 5. The CDR3 has 16 amino acids.

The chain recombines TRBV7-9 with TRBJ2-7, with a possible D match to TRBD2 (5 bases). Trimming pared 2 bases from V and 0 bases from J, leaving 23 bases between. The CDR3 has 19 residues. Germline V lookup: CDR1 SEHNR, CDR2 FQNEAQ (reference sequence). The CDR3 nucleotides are TGTGCCAGCAGCTTACGGGGTTATGAGGGCGGGCGTAGCTCCTACGAGCAGTACTTC. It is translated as CASSLRGYEGGRSSYEQYF.

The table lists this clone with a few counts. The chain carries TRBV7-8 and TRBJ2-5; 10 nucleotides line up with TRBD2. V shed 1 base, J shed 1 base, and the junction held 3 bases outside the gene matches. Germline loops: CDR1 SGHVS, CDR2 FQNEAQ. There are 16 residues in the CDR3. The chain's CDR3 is CASSLEPSGGQETQYF. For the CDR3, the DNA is TGTGCCAGCAGCTTAGAGCCTAGCGGGGGCCAAGAGACCCAGTACTTC.

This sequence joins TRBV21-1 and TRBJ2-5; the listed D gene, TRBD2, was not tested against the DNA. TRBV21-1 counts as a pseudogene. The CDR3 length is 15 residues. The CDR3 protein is CASSKVTIGGETQYF. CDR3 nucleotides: TGTGCCAGCAGCAAAGTAACAATCGGGGGAGAGACCCAGTACTTC.

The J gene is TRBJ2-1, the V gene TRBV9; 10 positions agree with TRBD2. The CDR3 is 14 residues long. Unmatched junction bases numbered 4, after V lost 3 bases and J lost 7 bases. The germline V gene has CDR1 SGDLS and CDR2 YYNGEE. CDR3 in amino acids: CASSAVAGGNEQFF. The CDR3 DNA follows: TGTGCCAGCAGCGCCGTAGCGGGAGGTAATGAGCAGTTCTTC.